Listed here are 18 T cell receptor beta chains from one sample, sequenced in a study of cytomegalovirus exposure and HLA in healthy donors. The PCR was carried out with 60 Vbeta primers and 13 Jbeta primers. Assay: immunoSEQ multiplex PCR; the TCRdb copy retains only in-frame clones and omits some. This table has about 150,000 clones, around two thirds appearing once. The material sequenced was PBMCs. The receptors originated from a male donor in good health and CMV-seronegative.

The chain combines TRBV7-3 with TRBJ1-1; maybe TRBD1 (5 bases). V was clipped by 4 bases and J by 1 base, with 7 bases between them. The CDR3 length is 13 residues. Germline V CDR1 and CDR2: SGHTA, FQGTGA. The CDR3 nucleotides read TGTGCCAGCAGCTCGGACAAGAACACTGAAGCTTTCTTT. It translates to CASSSDKNTEAFF.

The gene calls are TRBV6-6 and TRBJ2-7; a possible D gene is TRBD1 (6 bases). This CDR3 is built from 14 residues. Trimming removed 5 bases at V and 2 bases at J, with 13 bases between. Per germline, CDR1 MNHNY and CDR2 SVGAGI (reference sequence). The CDR3: CASSPTGGTYEQYF. Here the CDR3 DNA reads TGTGCCAGCAGTCCGACAGGCGGTACCTACGAGCAGTACTTC.

The rearrangement uses TRBV19 and TRBJ2-7, with D possibly matching TRBD2 (5 bases). This CDR3 has 13 amino acids. V was shortened by 6 bases and J by 5 bases, with 14 bases between the two germline ends. Per the germline V gene, CDR1 is LNHDA and CDR2 is SQIVND (reference sequence). DNA of the CDR3: TGTGCCAGTAGACCCGGAGGTACCGACGAGCAGTACTTC. It encodes CASRPGGTDEQYF.

The rearrangement uses TRBV28 and TRBJ1-1, with 10 bases lining up with TRBD1. The germline V gene encodes CDR1 MDHEN and CDR2 SYDVKM. V lost 5 bases and J lost 3; bases outside the gene matches: 9. This CDR3 comprises 16 residues. The CDR3 sequence: CASSPRQGARDTEAFF. The CDR3 DNA follows: TGTGCCAGCAGTCCGCGACAGGGGGCTCGGGACACTGAAGCTTTCTTT. Full variable domain (rest looked up from reference TRBV28 and TRBJ1-1): DVKVTQSSRYLVKRTGEKVFLECVQDMDHENMFWYRQDPGLGLRLIYFSYDVKMKEKGDIPEGYSVSREKKERFSLILESASTNQTSMYLCASSPRQGARDTEAFFGQGTRLTVV.

J is TRBJ2-7 and V is TRBV11-1, with 12 bases lining up with TRBD2. CDR3 length: 17 residues. The J segment lost 2 bases and the V segment lost 2 bases, leaving 7 bases of the junction unmatched. The germline V gene has CDR1 SGHAT and CDR2 FQDESV (reference sequence). The DNA of the CDR3 is TGTGCCAGCAGCTTAAATATTCCTAGCGGGGGGGCCTACGAGCAGTACTTC. Protein sequence: CASSLNIPSGGAYEQYF. The full variable domain, rest sourced from reference TRBV11-1 and TRBJ2-7, is EAEVAQSPRYKITEKSQAVAFWCDPISGHATLYWYRQILGQGPELLVQFQDESVVDDSQLPKDRFSAERLKGVDSTLKIQPAELGDSAMYLCASSLNIPSGGAYEQYFGPGTRLTVT.

This sequence joins TRBV19 and TRBJ1-2, with a possible D match to TRBD1 (5 bases). V lost 4 bases and J lost 3, with 12 bases in between. Germline-derived CDR1 and CDR2 are LNHDA and SQIVND (reference sequence). The CDR3 loop spans 14 amino acids. This CDR3 reads CASSTGKDDYGYTF. CDR3 bases: TGTGCCAGTAGTACAGGGAAGGACGACTATGGCTACACCTTC. The complete variable domain, with remaining parts taken from reference TRBV19 and TRBJ1-2, reads DGGITQSPKYLFRKEGQNVTLSCEQNLNHDAMYWYRQDPGQGLRLIYYSQIVNDFQKGDIAEGYSVSREKKESFPLTVTSAQKNPTAFYLCASSTGKDDYGYTFGSGTRLTVV.

This clone has only one observation. CDR3 protein: CASSVGKGDYGYTF. The CDR3 DNA is TGTGCCAGCAGCGTAGGGAAGGGGGACTATGGCTACACCTTC. V and J are TRBV9 and TRBJ1-2; D may be TRBD1 (6 bases). Germline CDR1 and CDR2: SGDLS and YYNGEE. The CDR3 contains 14 residues. Trimming removed 0 bases at V and 3 bases at J, with 9 bases between. The variable domain in full, completed from reference TRBV9 and TRBJ1-2, reads DSGVTQTPKHLITATGQRVTLRCSPRSGDLSVYWYQQSLDQGLQFLIQYYNGEERAKGNILERFSAQQFPDLHSELNLSSLELGDSALYFCASSVGKGDYGYTFGSGTRLTVV.

The chain uses TRBV5-1 and TRBJ2-3, with 13 bases aligning to TRBD2. From germline, CDR1 is SGHRS and CDR2 YFSETQ. The CDR3 consists of 16 residues. V trimming: 3 bases; J trimming: 2 bases; junction bases outside the gene matches: 3. Here the CDR3 DNA reads TGCGCCAGCAGCTCCGGGACTAGCGGGGCCACAGATACGCAGTATTTT. Amino acids: CASSSGTSGATDTQYF. The whole variable domain, filled in from reference TRBV5-1 and TRBJ2-3, reads KAGVTQTPRYLIKTRGQQVTLSCSPISGHRSVSWYQQTPGQGLQFLFEYFSETQRNKGNFPGRFSGRQFSNSRSEMNVSTLELGDSALYLCASSSGTSGATDTQYFGPGTRLTVL.

The J gene is TRBJ1-5, the V gene TRBV6-1, with D perhaps matching TRBD1 (5 bases). V lost 4 bases, J lost 4 bases, and 17 bases lay in between. Germline CDR1 is MNHNS and CDR2 is SASEGT. The CDR3 consists of 16 residues. In DNA form, the CDR3 reads TGTGCCAGCAGTGGGGGTTCGGGGGGGGAAAATCAGCCCCAGCATTTT. Its protein product is CASSGGSGGENQPQHF.

This clone was observed a handful of times. The chain combines TRBV4-1 with TRBJ1-1, with D perhaps TRBD1 (5 bases). Trimming left V 1 base short and J 5 bases short, with 14 bases between. From germline, CDR1 is MGHRA and CDR2 YSYEKL. CDR3 size: 15 residues. The CDR3, as DNA: TGCGCCAGCAGCCAAGTTTTGCGGGGGTGGACTGAAGCTTTCTTT. Encoded protein: CASSQVLRGWTEAFF.

V and J are TRBV7-6 and TRBJ2-1; the D gene is possibly TRBD1 (5 bases). Trimming pared 5 bases from V and 7 bases from J, leaving 6 bases between. Germline assignment: CDR1 SGHVS and CDR2 FNYEAQ. The CDR3 contains 11 residues. The CDR3: CASSTGNEQFF. Written as DNA, the CDR3 is TGTGCCAGCAGCACAGGTAATGAGCAGTTCTTC.

The chain carries TRBV6-5 and TRBJ1-2, with TRBD1 matching over 7 bases. This CDR3 has 15 amino acids. J gave up 4 bases and V 0 bases, and 5 bases lay outside the gene matches. The germline V gene has CDR1 MNHEY and CDR2 SVGAGI. The CDR3 bases are TGTGCCAGCAGTTACTCGAGGGACAGTCTCTATGGCTACACCTTC. This gives the protein CASSYSRDSLYGYTF.

The V gene is TRBV2, the J gene TRBJ2-1; a weak D match, TRBD1 (5 bases). This CDR3 is built from 16 residues. Trimming cost V 0 bases and J 9 bases, with 18 bases left between them. CDR1 is SNHLY and CDR2 is FYNNEI in the germline V gene. For the CDR3, the DNA is TGTGCCAGCAGTGAAGCTGGGGCAGGGTGGTCAGCTGAGCAGTTCTTC. It specifies CASSEAGAGWSAEQFF.

This clone has a handful of counts. This chain joins TRBV6-5 and TRBJ2-1; 7 nucleotides line up with TRBD1. V shed 6 bases, J shed 2 bases, and the junction held 7 bases outside the gene matches. Germline V gene data show CDR1 as MNHEY and CDR2 as SVGAGI. The CDR3 has 15 amino acids. The CDR3 DNA follows: TGTGCCAGCAGGCCAGAGGGGGCCCCCTACAATGAGCAGTTCTTC. This encodes CASRPEGAPYNEQFF.

This chain uses TRBV29-1 with TRBJ2-1; weak D call: TRBD1 (5 bases). The CDR3 covers 13 residues. Trimming shortened V by 3 bases and J by 6 bases, and 12 bases separated the two germline ends. Germline V gives CDR1 SQVTM, CDR2 ANQGSEA. DNA for the CDR3: TGCAGCGTTGACAACCAGGGTACCAATGAGCAGTTCTTC. It is translated as CSVDNQGTNEQFF.

This clone was detected ten times or more. This chain links TRBV7-6 with TRBJ1-6; no clear D gene. Deletions cut 5 bases from V and 8 bases from J, with 13 bases between. There are 14 residues in the CDR3. Looked up from germline, CDR1 is SGHVS and CDR2 is FNYEAQ. CDR3 DNA sequence: TGTGCCAGCAGCGTGACGGCTAGAGATTCACCCCTCCACTTT. Amino acids: CASSVTARDSPLHF.

The chain carries TRBV10-3 and TRBJ1-3, with D tentatively TRBD1 (6 bases). The CDR3 spans 14 residues. Trimming cost V 9 bases and J 1 base, with 13 bases left between them. CDR1 and CDR2 (germline): ENHRY, SYGVKD. The CDR3 is CAINRERSGNTIYF. In nucleotides, the CDR3 is TGTGCCATAAACAGGGAGAGGTCTGGAAACACCATATATTTT.

This clone was recorded a few times. The J gene is TRBJ2-7, the V gene TRBV7-2, with 9 positions matching TRBD1. Germline CDR1 SGHTA, CDR2 FQGNSA. CDR3 length equals 15 residues. V lost 7 bases to trimming and J lost 4 bases; unmatched junction nucleotides: 11. In nucleotides, the CDR3 is TGTGCCAGCACGCTTGGACAGGGGTCGGCGTACGAGCAGTACTTC. Its protein is CASTLGQGSAYEQYF.